This TCR beta chain was documented in a study of graft-versus-host responses after intestinal transplantation. Study summary: Recipients had transplants, and these were multivisceral, liver-intestinal, or isolated intestinal. Following induction with anti-thymocyte globulin, all recipients were given tacrolimus and steroids for around three years. Study results and caveats: GvH clone levels peaked in circulation, and this peak was associated with early post-transplant HvG declines. Recipient-marrow GvH clones were detected, some having first appeared in ileum or blood.

About this clone: Its antigen is still unknown.

The CDR3 is 16 residues long. The V segment lost 1 base and the J segment 4 bases; nucleotides outside the gene matches: 6. Germline CDR1 reads LNHNV; CDR2 reads YYDKDF (reference sequence). Profiled with immunoSEQ multiplex PCR; TCRdb holds only in-frame clones, not every one. The table shows fewer than 85,000 clones, with 85% to 95% occurring only once. This chain connects TRBV15 to TRBJ2-3; 9 nucleotides agree with TRBD1. Specimen: unstimulated CD8+ T cells sorted from spleen or lymph node cells, collected before intestinal transplant. The receptor comes from a human donor who received an intestinal transplant. The CDR3 nucleotides are TGTGCCACCAGCAGAGGACAGGGGGGATTTGCAGATACGCAGTATTTT. Its translation is CATSRGQGGFADTQYF. The full variable domain, completed using reference TRBV15 and TRBJ2-3, is DAMVIQNPRYQVTQFGKPVTLSCSQTLNHNVMYWYQQKSSQAPKLLFHYYDKDFNNEADTPDNFQSRRPNTSFCFLDIRSPGLGDTAMYLCATSRGQGGFADTQYFGPGTRLTVL.